The rows below give T cell receptor beta chains drawn from one sample of a study of cytomegalovirus exposure and HLA in healthy donors. Repertoires were generated with immunoSEQ multiplex PCR, while TCRdb's copy carries only in-frame clones and drops some. The table lists about 190,000 clones, about 80% of them singletons. Sequenced sample: PBMCs. All receptors derive from a woman between 35 and 50 years old in good health and CMV-seronegative. Both conserved end residues are part of each CDR3. Size values are once, few and many counts, or a class for expanded clones, and some rows have none.

cdr3_aa j_call v_call clone_size cdr3_length
CASSLGGLAGDYNEQFF TRBJ2-1 TRBV5-1 few 17
CATRGTGTPQFF TRBJ2-1 TRBV6-5 once 12
CASSLGGAGRLNEQFF TRBJ2-1 TRBV7-9 - 16
CASSQRRTDTQYF TRBJ2-3 TRBV27 - 13
CATSQGTSIPLNEKLFF TRBJ1-4 TRBV15 - 17
CASSLEVQSTDTQYF TRBJ2-3 TRBV5-1 - 15
CASSVGERYNEQFF TRBJ2-1 TRBV9 - 14
CASSFLGEGTQYF TRBJ2-5 TRBV11-2 - 13
CAISETSGSMADTQYF TRBJ2-3 TRBV10-3 - 16
CASSLRRTNTGELFF TRBJ2-2 TRBV5-1 - 15
CASTVPYRPRSNQPQHF TRBJ1-5 TRBV7-9 - 17
CASSPFGSGTDTQYF TRBJ2-3 TRBV4-3 - 15
CASSSRTGLETQYF TRBJ2-5 TRBV5-8 - 14
CSVGTGYEQYF TRBJ2-7 TRBV29-1 - 11
CASSFLTSGRYEQYF TRBJ2-7 TRBV5-1 - 15
CASSSGRVGGGETQYF TRBJ2-5 TRBV19 - 16
CASSMGGRTGNEKLFF TRBJ1-4 TRBV19 - 16
CASSPAQSTDTQYF TRBJ2-3 TRBV7-9 - 14
CASPDRGPQPQHF TRBJ1-5 TRBV21-1 few 13
CSVEIAGGEFF TRBJ2-1 TRBV29-1 - 11
CASSQDKLAGLPMNYGYTF TRBJ1-2 TRBV4-1 - 19
CASSWGQGMNTEAFF TRBJ1-1 TRBV27 - 15
CASSQDFVQTLANYGYTF TRBJ1-2 TRBV4-3 - 18
CASSQGEANTEAFF TRBJ1-1 TRBV18 - 14
CASSKRTRLAGGPYTQYF TRBJ2-3 TRBV21-1 - 18
CASSITVVMNTEAFF TRBJ1-1 TRBV19 - 15
CASSFQGYATEAFF TRBJ1-1 TRBV27 - 14
CACVGQPNEKLFF TRBJ1-4 TRBV30 - 13
CAWSALPTYEQYF TRBJ2-7 TRBV30 - 13
CASLQAGVGNEQFF TRBJ2-1 TRBV5-1 - 14
CASSLAKGSGSYETQYF TRBJ2-5 TRBV5-4 - 17
CASSEFPRPSEETQYF TRBJ2-5 TRBV9 - 16
CASSDSWGHRGYTF TRBJ1-2 TRBV6-4 - 14
CASSFRRESYEQYF TRBJ2-7 TRBV7-2 few 14
CAWSVIAGVARPFF TRBJ2-1 TRBV30 - 14
CASSLGWAPDTGELFF TRBJ2-2 TRBV27 - 16
CASSLAEGAYVKNIQYF TRBJ2-4 TRBV7-9 - 17
CASSVGPQGSNTEAFF TRBJ1-1 TRBV9 once 16
CASSLLAENSPLHF TRBJ1-6 TRBV7-3 - 14
CASSFVQGPGELFF TRBJ2-2 TRBV7-9 - 14
CASSGRQGSSGANVLTF TRBJ2-6 TRBV11-3 - 17
CASSPEPTEIHGYTF TRBJ1-2 TRBV28 few 15
CASSNRQGRNTEAFF TRBJ1-1 TRBV7-9 - 15
CASSPPHRVSSQYF TRBJ2-5 TRBV18 - 14
CASSPDRGRFSF TRBJ1-3 TRBV2 - 12
CASSPNGGTDFSYNEQFF TRBJ2-1 TRBV18 - 18
CASIPGGTYQPQHF TRBJ1-5 TRBV6-1 - 14
CASSNPSPSSGTRSAYYGYTF TRBJ1-2 TRBV21-1 - 21
CASSLFGGPRALYGYTF TRBJ1-2 TRBV11-3 - 17
CASSATTGGSYNEQFF TRBJ2-1 TRBV7-3 - 16
CASSWGENEQFF TRBJ2-1 TRBV7-2 - 12